This note documents a single T cell receptor (beta chain) sequence. The data were obtained in a study of CD8 T cells in Susac syndrome. The RNA, about 0.45 to 1 ug, was put through reverse transcription using random hexamers. The CDR3 of TCR beta was amplified by immunoSEQ multiplex PCR across 54 Vbeta and 13 Jbeta. A single record per CDR3 protein comes from TCRdb applying MiXCR to the immunoSEQ multiplex PCR reads. This repertoire shows approximately 190,000 distinct CDR3 sequences, about 93% found once; its top ten account for approximately 0.1%. Sequencing of TCR beta was performed on blood CD8+ and CD4+ T cells. Healthy donors formed controls matched for age and sex. TEMRA cells were FACS-enriched and CD8+ and CD4+ T cells negatively isolated. The TCR comes from a human donor in good health. The material sequenced was CD4+ T cells from PBMCs.

As DNA, the CDR3 is TGTGCCATCAGTGAGTCGCGGGACAGAGTCTCTGGAAACACCATATATTTT. It codes for CAISESRDRVSGNTIYF. The chain carries TRBV10-3 and TRBJ1-3; 7 bases line up with TRBD1. Germline values: CDR1 ENHRY, CDR2 SYGVKD. This CDR3 has 17 residues. V was clipped by 0 bases and J by 0 bases; unmatched bases: 5.